Listed below are T cell receptor beta chains from one sample, sequenced in a study of blood T cell repertoires in COVID-19. Some clones are missing from TCRdb's copy, which holds only in-frame ones; the method was immunoSEQ multiplex PCR. The data contain some 220,000 clones, 80% to 90% of them singletons. The sample consisted of PBMCs or T cells enriched from blood (not recorded which). The receptors here all came from a woman aged 18 to 35 in a cohort exposed to, infected with or recovered from COVID-19 (not recorded which). Both conserved end residues are part of each CDR3. Fields, in order: clone size, V gene, J gene, D gene, CDR3 DNA, CDR3 protein. The D gene is left open where the match is weak. Only some rows state a clone size, as once, few, many or a class for expanded clones.

clone_size: .; v_call: TRBV18; j_call: TRBJ1-1; d_call: TRBD1; cdr3_nt: TGTGCCAGCTCACCTGATGGACAGGGTAAACGAGCTTTCTTT; cdr3_aa: CASSPDGQGKRAFF
clone_size: .; v_call: TRBV28; j_call: TRBJ1-2; d_call: TRBD1; cdr3_nt: TGTGCCAGCCTCGGGACAGGGGGCAATGGCTACACCTTC; cdr3_aa: CASLGTGGNGYTF
clone_size: .; v_call: TRBV7-8; j_call: TRBJ2-2; d_call: TRBD2; cdr3_nt: TGTGCCAGCAGCTTTTCGGGAGGCCGGAACACCGGGGAGCTGTTTTTT; cdr3_aa: CASSFSGGRNTGELFF
clone_size: once; v_call: TRBV7-6; j_call: TRBJ1-2; d_call: TRBD1; cdr3_nt: TGTGCCAGTAGCGAAACAGGGGGCGATGGCTACACCTTC; cdr3_aa: CASSETGGDGYTF
clone_size: .; v_call: TRBV27; j_call: TRBJ1-2; d_call: TRBD1; cdr3_nt: TGTGCCAGCAGTCGGACAGGAGACTATGGCTACACCTTC; cdr3_aa: CASSRTGDYGYTF
clone_size: .; v_call: TRBV7-3; j_call: TRBJ2-1; d_call: TRBD1; cdr3_nt: TGTGCCAGCAGCTTAGGACAGGGGTATGAGCAGTTCTTC; cdr3_aa: CASSLGQGYEQFF
clone_size: .; v_call: TRBV5-6; j_call: TRBJ1-3; d_call: .; cdr3_nt: TGTGCCAGCAGCCGACGGAGTACTGGAAACACCATATATTTT; cdr3_aa: CASSRRSTGNTIYF
clone_size: .; v_call: TRBV27; j_call: TRBJ1-2; d_call: TRBD1; cdr3_nt: TGTGCCAGCAGTCCAGGGGGGTGGGACTATGGCTACACCTTC; cdr3_aa: CASSPGGWDYGYTF
clone_size: .; v_call: TRBV20-1; j_call: TRBJ2-1; d_call: TRBD2; cdr3_nt: TGCAGTGCTAGTACCGGGGGGAAGAATGAGCAGTTCTTC; cdr3_aa: CSASTGGKNEQFF
clone_size: .; v_call: TRBV5-1; j_call: TRBJ2-3; d_call: TRBD2; cdr3_nt: TGCGCCAGCAGCTTCGCTAGCGGGAGAGATACGCAGTATTTT; cdr3_aa: CASSFASGRDTQYF
clone_size: .; v_call: TRBV28; j_call: TRBJ1-1; d_call: .; cdr3_nt: TGTGCCAGTAGCCGCTTGAACACTGAAGCTTTCTTT; cdr3_aa: CASSRLNTEAFF
clone_size: .; v_call: TRBV19; j_call: TRBJ2-7; d_call: TRBD1; cdr3_nt: TGTGCCAGTAGACGTACAGGGGGCGAGACCTACGAGCAGTACTTC; cdr3_aa: CASRRTGGETYEQYF